Detailed here is one T cell receptor beta chain. A 3' RACE protocol on RNA, with unique molecular identifiers, produced the TCR library. TCRdb re-derived calls from the 3' RACE reads in MiXCR, one entry per CDR3 protein. Of about 86,000 distinct CDR3 sequences in the sample, roughly 6.4% were seen once. Described treatment: PENTA 11 planned treatment interruption arm or continuous ART arm. At least 24 weeks of at least three-drug ART, in children 2 to 15 years. The data were taken from a study of HIV-infected children after antiretroviral therapy interruption. Study context: Children were on planned treatment interruption or continuous treatment. EBV and CMV exposure was recorded in most children.

Trimming took 6 bases from V and 6 from J; bases not matched to a gene: 4. The CDR3 consists of 13 residues. This chain links TRBV12-3 or TRBV12-4 with TRBJ2-3; 9 bases are shared with TRBD2. The sample consisted of CD45RA+ CD4+ T cells from PBMCs, pooled from several time points, taken from a donor given antiretroviral therapy, either interrupted or continuous. Subset reported: naive CD4+ CD45RA+ CD45RO- T cells. The sequence was obtained from a pool of human donors with HIV. The CDR3 coding sequence is TGTGCCAGCAGAGGACTAGCGATGGATACGCAGTATTTT. Translated: CASRGLAMDTQYF.